The 21 T cell receptor beta chains given below trace back to one sample, sequenced in a study of T cell changes during pregnancy in multiple sclerosis. Assay used: immunoSEQ multiplex PCR; TCRdb lists only in-frame clones, some missing. The sample includes 90,000 to 120,000 clones, 91% of them seen just once. Sample: peripheral blood, taken after pregnancy. These receptor sequences come from a female donor with multiple sclerosis, enrolled in a pregnancy study.

This chain uses TRBV7-3 with TRBJ2-3, with 16 bases that match TRBD2. The CDR3 is 19 residues long. Trimming took 4 bases from V and 5 from J; bases not matched to a gene: 12. From germline, CDR1 is SGHTA and CDR2 FQGTGA. The CDR3 DNA is TGTGCCAGCAGCTACAGACGGGGACTAGCGGGGGGGCTTAAAGATACGCAGTATTTT. Amino acids: CASSYRRGLAGGLKDTQYF.

The chain recombines TRBV2 with TRBJ2-5, with TRBD1 as a possible D gene (5 bases). Germline CDR1 is SNHLY and CDR2 is FYNNEI. This CDR3 has 13 residues. Trimming removed 7 bases from V and 4 bases from J, with 13 bases in between. CDR3 loop: CASNPQGPETQYF. The CDR3 DNA follows: TGTGCCAGCAATCCCCAGGGTCCAGAGACCCAGTACTTC.

The J gene is TRBJ1-1, the V gene TRBV6-1; D gene unclear. Germline values: CDR1 MNHNS, CDR2 SASEGT. Trimming removed 4 bases at V and 6 bases at J, with 15 bases between. The CDR3 is 14 residues long. As DNA, the CDR3 is TGTGCCAGCAGTGCCAGGACGGGGAAGGCTGAAGCTTTCTTT. As protein: CASSARTGKAEAFF.

The rearrangement uses TRBV7-6 and TRBJ2-7; 7 bases fit TRBD1. The CDR3 is 14 amino acids. The germline V gene encodes CDR1 SGHVS and CDR2 FNYEAQ. The junction had 2 bases not matched to a gene; V was cut back by 1 base and J by 2 bases. The DNA of the CDR3 is TGTGCCAGCAGCTTAGGGGACAGCACCTACGAGCAGTACTTC. Amino acid sequence: CASSLGDSTYEQYF.

The chain carries TRBV14 and TRBJ2-6, with 7 positions matching TRBD1. Trimming removed 3 bases from V and 2 bases from J; junction bases left unmatched: 4. The germline CDR1 and CDR2 sequences are SGHDN and FVKESK. The CDR3 runs to 16 residues. CDR3 in amino acids: CASSHYTGAGANVLTF. The DNA of the CDR3 is TGTGCCAGCAGCCATTATACAGGGGCTGGGGCCAACGTCCTGACTTTC.

This chain links TRBV2 with TRBJ2-6; 7 bases match TRBD1. CDR1 and CDR2 from the germline V gene are SNHLY and FYNNEI. This CDR3 is built from 15 residues. The J segment lost 2 bases and the V segment lost 6 bases, leaving 4 bases of the junction unmatched. The CDR3 DNA reads as TGTGCCAGCAGAGGGACAGACGCTGGGGCCAACGTCCTGACTTTC. Translated: CASRGTDAGANVLTF.

This clone was recorded once. The V and J genes are TRBV6-1 and TRBJ1-4; 10 bases align to TRBD1. This CDR3 has 14 amino acids. Germline-derived CDR1 and CDR2 are MNHNS and SASEGT. The V and J ends lost 6 bases and 7 bases, in that order; junction bases with no gene match: 5. The chain's CDR3 is CASSVGTGVEKLFF. The CDR3 coding sequence is TGTGCCAGCAGCGTAGGGACAGGGGTTGAAAAACTGTTTTTT.

The chain uses TRBV6-6 and TRBJ1-5; D possibly corresponds to TRBD1 (5 bases). The CDR3 has 16 residues. Trimming took off 6 bases at V and 7 bases at J, with 22 bases between the two ends. The germline V gene has CDR1 MNHNY and CDR2 SVGAGI (reference sequence). The CDR3 sequence: CASSPPHYRTDQPQHF. The CDR3 DNA sequence: TGTGCCAGCAGCCCCCCCCACTACAGGACGGACCAGCCCCAGCATTTT.

The rearrangement joins TRBV2 to TRBJ2-1; 15 bases match TRBD2. Germline V CDR1 and CDR2: SNHLY, FYNNEI. Trimming took 5 bases from V and 1 from J; bases not matched to a gene: 6. CDR3 length equals 18 residues. The CDR3 here is CASSWGLAGGHSYNEQFF. CDR3 sequence (DNA): TGTGCCAGCAGTTGGGGACTAGCGGGGGGCCATTCCTACAATGAGCAGTTCTTC.

The chain combines TRBV18 with TRBJ2-7; D possibly corresponds to TRBD2 (6 bases). This CDR3 comprises 13 residues. V gave up 6 bases and J gave up 4 bases, with 13 bases separating them. Germline V CDR1 and CDR2: KGHSH, LQKENI. The DNA for the CDR3 is TGTGCCAGCTCTGGCGGGATCTGGTACGAGCAGTACTTC. Its protein is CASSGGIWYEQYF.

This clone was recorded only once. The chain combines TRBV5-5 with TRBJ2-3; 8 positions agree with TRBD2. Per germline, CDR1 SGHKS and CDR2 YYEKEE (reference sequence). The CDR3 loop spans 20 amino acids. Trimming took 5 bases from V and 1 from J; bases not matched to a gene: 21. The CDR3 coding sequence is TGTGCCAGCAGTCCTTTTAGGGAGCGGGGGCCCGGTAGTGGCACAGATACGCAGTATTTT. Translating it yields CASSPFRERGPGSGTDTQYF.

The rearrangement joins TRBV11-2 to TRBJ1-1, with D possibly TRBD1 on 5 matching bases. The CDR3 is made up of 16 amino acids. Deletions cut 1 base from V and 2 bases from J, with 14 bases between. Germline CDR1 reads SGHAT; CDR2 reads FQNNGV. For the CDR3, the DNA is TGTGCCAGCAGCTTAGGGAGTGGGGCATTCAACACTGAAGCTTTCTTT. It specifies CASSLGSGAFNTEAFF.

This sequence joins TRBV5-1 and TRBJ2-1; D possibly corresponds to TRBD1 (6 bases). This CDR3 is 14 amino acids long. V lost 4 bases and J lost 3, with 11 bases in between. Germline lookup yields CDR1 SGHRS and CDR2 YFSETQ. The CDR3 DNA follows: TGCGCCAGCAGCCCAGGACAGCTCTACAATGAGCAGTTCTTC. Residues: CASSPGQLYNEQFF. The whole variable domain, remainder taken from reference TRBV5-1 and TRBJ2-1, is KAGVTQTPRYLIKTRGQQVTLSCSPISGHRSVSWYQQTPGQGLQFLFEYFSETQRNKGNFPGRFSGRQFSNSRSEMNVSTLELGDSALYLCASSPGQLYNEQFFGPGTRLTVL.

This clone was seen once. The J gene is TRBJ2-5, the V gene TRBV7-3, with a possible D match to TRBD2 (7 bases). Trimming left V 5 bases short and J 4 bases short, with 23 bases between. The germline V gene encodes CDR1 SGHTA and CDR2 FQGTGA. The CDR3 consists of 17 residues. The CDR3 nucleotides are TGTGCCAGCAGCCAAAGGGGGGAGGGTGCAATAGGAGAGACCCAGTACTTC. Amino acid sequence: CASSQRGEGAIGETQYF.

The chain recombines TRBV30 with TRBJ2-5; weak D call: TRBD2 (5 bases). Trimming left V 5 bases short and J 4 bases short, with 20 bases between. From germline, CDR1 is GTSNPN and CDR2 SVGIG (reference sequence). This CDR3 is 15 amino acids long. The CDR3 sequence: CAWGKGAHIGETQYF. Here the CDR3 DNA reads TGTGCCTGGGGTAAGGGAGCCCATATAGGAGAGACCCAGTACTTC.

The V call is TRBV7-8, the J call TRBJ1-5; 8 bases map to TRBD1. This CDR3 has 17 amino acids. The V gene end was trimmed by 4 bases and the J gene end by 6 bases; junction bases not matched to a gene: 14. Germline CDR1 reads SGHVS; CDR2 reads FQNEAQ. The CDR3 here is CASSYGRQTGGSQPQHF. The DNA of the CDR3 is TGTGCCAGCAGCTATGGTAGGCAAACAGGGGGAAGTCAGCCCCAGCATTTT.

CDR3 DNA sequence: TGTGCCAGCAGAAGGGTCGCCCCCAGGGTATCTAGCTACGAGCAGTACTTC. This codes for CASRRVAPRVSSYEQYF. V and J are TRBV5-6 and TRBJ2-7; D perhaps matches TRBD1 (5 bases). The CDR3 is made up of 17 amino acids. Per the germline V gene, CDR1 is SGHDT and CDR2 is YYEEEE. Trimming removed 5 bases at V and 3 bases at J, with 24 bases between. The whole variable domain, remainder taken from reference TRBV5-6 and TRBJ2-7, is DAGVTQSPTHLIKTRGQQVTLRCSPKSGHDTVSWYQQALGQGPQFIFQYYEEEERQRGNFPDRFSGHQFPNYSSELNVNALLLGDSALYLCASRRVAPRVSSYEQYFGPGTRLTVT.

The chain has TRBV15 and TRBJ2-1, with 8 positions matching TRBD2. Trimming took 0 bases from V and 7 from J; bases not matched to a gene: 5. The CDR3 has 15 amino acids. The V gene's germline CDR1 is LNHNV and CDR2 YYDKDF (reference sequence). The CDR3 protein is CATSRELGTRNEQFF. The CDR3 nucleotides are TGTGCCACCAGCAGAGAACTGGGGACTAGAAATGAGCAGTTCTTC.

This clone was seen a single time. The germline gene is not matched at one end of the junction; a read error may be the cause. The chain joins TRBV6-6 to TRBJ1-2; 8 bases are shared with TRBD1. CDR3 length: 14 amino acids. Germline-derived CDR1 and CDR2 are MNHNY and SVGAGI (reference sequence). CDR3 sequence reads: CASSNSDRGYGYTF. CDR3 nucleotides: TGTGCCAGCAGTAACTCCGACAGGGGCTACGGCTACACCTTC.

In this sample, this clone turned up a few times. The genes are TRBV7-3 and TRBJ1-6, with no clear D. Per the germline V gene, CDR1 is SGHTA and CDR2 is FQGTGA. This CDR3 region has 13 residues. V was pared by 5 bases and J by 10 bases, with 12 bases between. The CDR3 coding sequence is TGTGCCAGCAGCCTAGGTCCGGGGTCACCCCTCCACTTT. Protein: CASSLGPGSPLHF.

This chain uses TRBV6-6 with TRBJ2-7; 11 positions agree with TRBD1. Germline V gene sequence: CDR1 MNHNY, CDR2 SVGAGI (reference sequence). The ends lost 0 bases at V and 4 bases at J; junction bases unmatched: 2. The CDR3 has 15 amino acids. The CDR3 here is CASSYSGTGGYEQYF. The CDR3 nucleotides read TGTGCCAGCAGTTACTCGGGGACAGGGGGTTACGAGCAGTACTTC.